This T cell receptor (beta chain) emerged from a study of monozygotic twins with inflammatory bowel disease. Nested PCRs of around 15 and 10 cycles, two in total, were run on TCRalpha and TCRbeta cDNA. For each CDR3 protein, TCRdb gives one entry from its re-call of the 5' RACE reads, without DNA. The record lists 400,000 to 500,000 distinct CDR3 sequences, of which the ten most abundant hold 2% to 3%. Germline values: CDR1 SGHVS, CDR2 FNYEAQ. This CDR3 contains 14 residues. The specimen sequenced was blood. This receptor was obtained from a human donor with ulcerative colitis or Crohn's disease, or a healthy co-twin of an affected twin (not recorded which). The chain carries TRBV7-6 and TRBJ2-2. CDR3 region: CASSPSGPTGELFF.